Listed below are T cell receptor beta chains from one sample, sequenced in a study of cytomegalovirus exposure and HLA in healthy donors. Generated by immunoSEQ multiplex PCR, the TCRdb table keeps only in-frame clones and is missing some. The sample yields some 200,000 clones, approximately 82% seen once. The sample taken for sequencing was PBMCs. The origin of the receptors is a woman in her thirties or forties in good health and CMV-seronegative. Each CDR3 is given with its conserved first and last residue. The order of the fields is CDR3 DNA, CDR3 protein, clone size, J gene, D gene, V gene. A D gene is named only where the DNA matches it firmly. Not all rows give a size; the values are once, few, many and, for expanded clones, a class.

CDR3 DNA: TGTGCCAGCAGTAGGGGGGGCGCGTATAATTCACCCCTCCACTTT
CDR3 protein: CASSRGGAYNSPLHF
clone size: .
J gene: TRBJ1-6
D gene: .
V gene: TRBV27

CDR3 DNA: TGTGCCAGCAGCTCAGGACAGGGGTCTCCTAGTGGCTACACCTTC
CDR3 protein: CASSSGQGSPSGYTF
clone size: .
J gene: TRBJ1-2
D gene: TRBD1
V gene: TRBV7-8

CDR3 DNA: TGTGCCAGCTCATTGGGAGGGATCTCGGGGGAAAAACTGTTTTTT
CDR3 protein: CASSLGGISGEKLFF
clone size: .
J gene: TRBJ1-4
D gene: .
V gene: TRBV11-2

CDR3 DNA: TGCGCCAGCAGCCTATTGGGGGAGGAACTGTTTTTT
CDR3 protein: CASSLLGEELFF
clone size: .
J gene: TRBJ1-4
D gene: .
V gene: TRBV4-1

CDR3 DNA: TGTGCCAGCAGACAGGTTCTCCAGGGGCCGAACTACAATGAGCAGTTCTTC
CDR3 protein: CASRQVLQGPNYNEQFF
clone size: .
J gene: TRBJ2-1
D gene: .
V gene: TRBV28

CDR3 DNA: TGTGCCTGGAGTGATCCGTTCAGGGGCTACACCTTC
CDR3 protein: CAWSDPFRGYTF
clone size: .
J gene: TRBJ1-2
D gene: .
V gene: TRBV30

CDR3 DNA: TGTGCCGCCCGCAAAAACAGGGGGCCCAACTATGGCTACACCTTC
CDR3 protein: CAARKNRGPNYGYTF
clone size: .
J gene: TRBJ1-2
D gene: TRBD1
V gene: TRBV19

CDR3 DNA: TGTGCCAGCAGTTCGACTAGGAGTACGTCTAACGAGCAGTACTTC
CDR3 protein: CASSSTRSTSNEQYF
clone size: .
J gene: TRBJ2-7
D gene: .
V gene: TRBV6-5

CDR3 DNA: TGTGCCAGCAGTTACAGAGAGAGGGATACGCAGTATTTT
CDR3 protein: CASSYRERDTQYF
clone size: .
J gene: TRBJ2-3
D gene: .
V gene: TRBV6-5

CDR3 DNA: TGTGCCAGCAGCTTAGAGGGAAATGCGGGGGGACAGTACCAAGAGACCCAGTACTTC
CDR3 protein: CASSLEGNAGGQYQETQYF
clone size: .
J gene: TRBJ2-5
D gene: .
V gene: TRBV7-9

CDR3 DNA: TGTGCCACTCAGGGGGGTAGCGGGGGCGGGTACGAGCAGTACTTC
CDR3 protein: CATQGGSGGGYEQYF
clone size: .
J gene: TRBJ2-7
D gene: TRBD2
V gene: TRBV27

CDR3 DNA: TGTGCCACCAGCAGAGGGCAGGCGAATGAGCAGTTCTTC
CDR3 protein: CATSRGQANEQFF
clone size: .
J gene: TRBJ2-1
D gene: .
V gene: TRBV15

CDR3 DNA: TGTGCCAGCAGCGTAGGTGCTTCGGGGGGCAGCACTGAAGCTTTCTTT
CDR3 protein: CASSVGASGGSTEAFF
clone size: .
J gene: TRBJ1-1
D gene: .
V gene: TRBV9

CDR3 DNA: TGTGCCAGCAGTGGACTAGTCTCCTACGAGCAGTACTTC
CDR3 protein: CASSGLVSYEQYF
clone size: few
J gene: TRBJ2-7
D gene: .
V gene: TRBV2

CDR3 DNA: TGTGCCAGCAGTTACTCTCGGGGGGGCCACGAGCAGTACTTC
CDR3 protein: CASSYSRGGHEQYF
clone size: .
J gene: TRBJ2-7
D gene: TRBD2
V gene: TRBV6-6

CDR3 DNA: TGTGCCAGCAGCTTGTTGCCTCGGAAGGGGGATACGCAGTATTTT
CDR3 protein: CASSLLPRKGDTQYF
clone size: .
J gene: TRBJ2-3
D gene: .
V gene: TRBV7-3

CDR3 DNA: TGTGCCTGGACTCAAGGGGGAGAGGGATACTACGAGCAGTACTTC
CDR3 protein: CAWTQGGEGYYEQYF
clone size: .
J gene: TRBJ2-7
D gene: .
V gene: TRBV30

CDR3 DNA: TGTGCCAGCAATGGGGACTACCGCACAGATACGCAGTATTTT
CDR3 protein: CASNGDYRTDTQYF
clone size: .
J gene: TRBJ2-3
D gene: TRBD2
V gene: TRBV2

CDR3 DNA: TGTGCCAGCAGCGGGACTACGCCCTACGAGCAGTACTTC
CDR3 protein: CASSGTTPYEQYF
clone size: .
J gene: TRBJ2-7
D gene: TRBD2
V gene: TRBV4-2

CDR3 DNA: TGTGCCAGCAGCCGCGACAGGGACGACGAGCAGTACTTC
CDR3 protein: CASSRDRDDEQYF
clone size: .
J gene: TRBJ2-7
D gene: TRBD1
V gene: TRBV7-8

CDR3 DNA: TGTGCCAGCTCACGAGACATTATCGGGGGACTAGGCACAGATACGCAGTATTTT
CDR3 protein: CASSRDIIGGLGTDTQYF
clone size: .
J gene: TRBJ2-3
D gene: TRBD2
V gene: TRBV2

CDR3 DNA: TGTGCCAGCAGTTCCGGATTAAGACAGCCAAACCTTAAAAATAGCAATCAGCCCCAGCATTTT
CDR3 protein: CASSSGLRQPNLKNSNQPQHF
clone size: .
J gene: TRBJ1-5
D gene: .
V gene: TRBV27

CDR3 DNA: TGTGCCAGCAGTTTACGGATGACAGGGGGCCGGCAGCCCCAGCATTTT
CDR3 protein: CASSLRMTGGRQPQHF
clone size: .
J gene: TRBJ1-5
D gene: TRBD1
V gene: TRBV28

CDR3 DNA: TGTGCCAGTAGTATGGCTAGGCAAGTGAGTAATCAGCCCCAGCATTTT
CDR3 protein: CASSMARQVSNQPQHF
clone size: .
J gene: TRBJ1-5
D gene: .
V gene: TRBV19

CDR3 DNA: TGTGCCAGTTCCGGGACAGGGATTAACACTGAAGCTTTCTTT
CDR3 protein: CASSGTGINTEAFF
clone size: .
J gene: TRBJ1-1
D gene: TRBD1
V gene: TRBV19

CDR3 DNA: TGTGCCAGCACCAACAGGGTGAACACTGAAGCTTTCTTT
CDR3 protein: CASTNRVNTEAFF
clone size: .
J gene: TRBJ1-1
D gene: .
V gene: TRBV28

CDR3 DNA: TGTTCCAGCAGCCAACGGGACAATCCCAACCATGGCTACACCTTC
CDR3 protein: CSSSQRDNPNHGYTF
clone size: .
J gene: TRBJ1-2
D gene: .
V gene: TRBV7-9

CDR3 DNA: TGTGCCAGCACCGAAGGGGCCTGGAACACTGAAGCTTTCTTT
CDR3 protein: CASTEGAWNTEAFF
clone size: few
J gene: TRBJ1-1
D gene: .
V gene: TRBV6-5

CDR3 DNA: TGTGCCAGTAGTATAGCAGATAGCGGGGGTTTCTATGAGCAGTTCTTC
CDR3 protein: CASSIADSGGFYEQFF
clone size: .
J gene: TRBJ2-1
D gene: TRBD2
V gene: TRBV19

CDR3 DNA: TGTGCCAGCAGCTTAGGGCACGCGTCCGATGAGCAGTTCTTC
CDR3 protein: CASSLGHASDEQFF
clone size: .
J gene: TRBJ2-1
D gene: .
V gene: TRBV7-3

CDR3 DNA: TGTGCCTGGAGTCTCCTAGGACAGACCTACGAGCAGTACTTC
CDR3 protein: CAWSLLGQTYEQYF
clone size: .
J gene: TRBJ2-7
D gene: .
V gene: TRBV30

CDR3 DNA: TGTGCCAGCAGCTTAATAGGGGCCGGGGAGCTGTTTTTT
CDR3 protein: CASSLIGAGELFF
clone size: .
J gene: TRBJ2-2
D gene: .
V gene: TRBV7-3

CDR3 DNA: TGTGCCAGCTCACCACGGACGGCACCCTACGAGGGCACTGAAGCTTTCTTT
CDR3 protein: CASSPRTAPYEGTEAFF
clone size: .
J gene: TRBJ1-1
D gene: .
V gene: TRBV18

CDR3 DNA: TGTGCCATCAGTGCCTGGACAGGGGGCGCAGATGGCTACACCTTC
CDR3 protein: CAISAWTGGADGYTF
clone size: once
J gene: TRBJ1-2
D gene: TRBD1
V gene: TRBV10-3

CDR3 DNA: TGTGCCAGCAGTTTACAGTATCCCGAGCAGTACTTC
CDR3 protein: CASSLQYPEQYF
clone size: .
J gene: TRBJ2-7
D gene: .
V gene: TRBV28

CDR3 DNA: TGTGCCAGCAGCTTTGTGGACAGGGGAGCTGAAGCTTTCTTT
CDR3 protein: CASSFVDRGAEAFF
clone size: .
J gene: TRBJ1-1
D gene: TRBD1
V gene: TRBV13

CDR3 DNA: TGTGCCAGCAGCTCGAACACAGCTGCAACTAATGAAAAACTGTTTTTT
CDR3 protein: CASSSNTAATNEKLFF
clone size: .
J gene: TRBJ1-4
D gene: .
V gene: TRBV5-6

CDR3 DNA: TGCGCCAGCAGCCACCACCTAAGTCAAGCTTTCTTT
CDR3 protein: CASSHHLSQAFF
clone size: .
J gene: TRBJ1-1
D gene: .
V gene: TRBV4-1

CDR3 DNA: TGTGCCAGCAGTGAAAGCGTAACATTTCAGCCCCAGCATTTT
CDR3 protein: CASSESVTFQPQHF
clone size: .
J gene: TRBJ1-5
D gene: .
V gene: TRBV2

CDR3 DNA: TGCGCCAGCAGCGTTCATGGGACTAGTCAAGAGACCCAGTACTTC
CDR3 protein: CASSVHGTSQETQYF
clone size: .
J gene: TRBJ2-5
D gene: TRBD2
V gene: TRBV5-1

CDR3 DNA: TGTGCCAGCAGCTTGGGCGCGGGCCCCGGGGAGCTGTTTTTT
CDR3 protein: CASSLGAGPGELFF
clone size: .
J gene: TRBJ2-2
D gene: .
V gene: TRBV5-4

CDR3 DNA: TGTGCCAGCAGCCTCGGGACAGAACCTATCTATGGCTACACCTTC
CDR3 protein: CASSLGTEPIYGYTF
clone size: .
J gene: TRBJ1-2
D gene: TRBD1
V gene: TRBV7-2

CDR3 DNA: TGTGCCAGCAGTTTATCGGGGAAAAAGCTCCAGCCCCAGCATTTT
CDR3 protein: CASSLSGKKLQPQHF
clone size: .
J gene: TRBJ1-5
D gene: .
V gene: TRBV28

CDR3 DNA: TGTGCCAGTAGTATGCCCGGGACAGGGTCCTCCAACACTGAAGCTTTCTTT
CDR3 protein: CASSMPGTGSSNTEAFF
clone size: .
J gene: TRBJ1-1
D gene: TRBD1
V gene: TRBV19

CDR3 DNA: TGTGCCAGCAGCTTTTTACGCGAACCCACCGGGGAGCTGTTTTTT
CDR3 protein: CASSFLREPTGELFF
clone size: .
J gene: TRBJ2-2
D gene: .
V gene: TRBV5-4

CDR3 DNA: TGTGCCAGCAGCCTAGAAGAGACCCAGTACTTC
CDR3 protein: CASSLEETQYF
clone size: .
J gene: TRBJ2-5
D gene: .
V gene: TRBV5-4

CDR3 DNA: TGTGCCATCAGTGCGGCTGGGCTTGCTGGGGCCAACGTCCTGACTTTC
CDR3 protein: CAISAAGLAGANVLTF
clone size: .
J gene: TRBJ2-6
D gene: .
V gene: TRBV10-3

CDR3 DNA: TGTGCCTGGAGTGTACAAGGGGGCCTTAGCAATCAGCCCCAGCATTTT
CDR3 protein: CAWSVQGGLSNQPQHF
clone size: once
J gene: TRBJ1-5
D gene: TRBD1
V gene: TRBV30

CDR3 DNA: TGCGCCAGCAGCCCGTTCGCGGCCCGGGAGGATACGCAGTATTTT
CDR3 protein: CASSPFAAREDTQYF
clone size: once
J gene: TRBJ2-3
D gene: .
V gene: TRBV4-1

CDR3 DNA: TGTGCCTGGAGGGCCAAGGGCCCCACGCGGGAGTACTTAGGGGAGACCCAGTACTTC
CDR3 protein: CAWRAKGPTREYLGETQYF
clone size: .
J gene: TRBJ2-5
D gene: TRBD2
V gene: TRBV30

CDR3 DNA: TGTGCCAGCAGCTCCAGCGGGGGCAATCAGCCCCAGCATTTT
CDR3 protein: CASSSSGGNQPQHF
clone size: .
J gene: TRBJ1-5
D gene: .
V gene: TRBV7-9

CDR3 DNA: TGCGCCAGCAGCCGGGACACAGCGGGGGGCTGGGACGAGCAGTACTTC
CDR3 protein: CASSRDTAGGWDEQYF
clone size: .
J gene: TRBJ2-7
D gene: TRBD2
V gene: TRBV4-3

CDR3 DNA: TGTGCCAGCAATAAGGCGGGGGGGCCAGGGCAGTTCTTC
CDR3 protein: CASNKAGGPGQFF
clone size: once
J gene: TRBJ2-1
D gene: TRBD2
V gene: TRBV7-2